The 3 T cell receptor beta chains given below trace back to one sample, sequenced in a study of T cells in Graves' hyperthyroidism and ophthalmopathy. RNA transcripts were the template for amplifying TCR beta CDR3 regions. TCR CDR3 underwent first-round RT-PCR with the HTBI primer set. TCRdb redid the calling of the multiplex PCR reads with MiXCR, one entry per CDR3 protein. The sample gives about 640,000 distinct CDR3 sequences, nearly 45% of which show up once; about 7.7% is in the top ten. Sequencing input: peripheral blood or thyroid tissue (not recorded which). These TCRs come from an adult man with Graves' disease, either hyperthyroidism or ophthalmopathy (not recorded which).

V and J are TRBV9 and TRBJ2-5; the match to TRBD2 covers 14 bases. Trimming at V came to 5 bases and at J to 9 bases, leaving 12 bases not matched to a gene. The CDR3 is 16 amino acids. Germline values: CDR1 SGDLS, CDR2 YYNGEE. The CDR3 bases are TGTGCCAGCAGTGAGTCGAGACTAGCGGGAGGGGTGGCCCAGTACTTC. Its translation is CASSESRLAGGVAQYF.

The rearrangement uses TRBV9 and TRBJ2-2; D tentatively fits TRBD1 or TRBD2 (7 bases each). Trimming pared 3 bases from V and 5 bases from J, leaving 17 bases between. The CDR3 spans 16 residues. Germline values: CDR1 SGDLS, CDR2 YYNGEE. Here the CDR3 reads CASSEWAQGGTGELFF. Here the CDR3 DNA reads TGTGCCAGCAGCGAATGGGCCCAGGGGGGGACCGGGGAGCTGTTTTTT.

Worth noting for this clonotype: One end of the junction is discordant with germline, which a read error may explain. This sequence joins TRBV20-1 and TRBJ1-6; unclear D gene. The CDR3 is 16 amino acids. CDR1 and CDR2 (germline): DFQATT, SNEGSKA (reference sequence). This CDR3 is CSVREGTSSYNSPLHF. In DNA, the CDR3 is TGCAGTGTTAGAGAGGGCACGAGCTCCTATAATTCACCCCTCCACTTT.